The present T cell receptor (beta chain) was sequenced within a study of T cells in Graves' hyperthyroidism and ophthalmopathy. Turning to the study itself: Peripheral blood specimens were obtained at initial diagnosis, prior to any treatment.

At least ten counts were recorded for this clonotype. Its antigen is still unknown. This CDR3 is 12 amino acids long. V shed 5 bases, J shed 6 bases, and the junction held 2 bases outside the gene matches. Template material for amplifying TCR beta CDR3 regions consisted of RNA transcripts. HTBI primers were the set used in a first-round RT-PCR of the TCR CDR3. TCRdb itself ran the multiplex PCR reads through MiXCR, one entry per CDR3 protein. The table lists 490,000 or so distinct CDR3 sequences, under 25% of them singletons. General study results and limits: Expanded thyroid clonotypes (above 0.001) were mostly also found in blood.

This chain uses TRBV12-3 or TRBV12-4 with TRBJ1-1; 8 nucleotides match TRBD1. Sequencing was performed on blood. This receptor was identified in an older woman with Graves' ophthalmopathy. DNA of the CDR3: TGTGCCAGCAGTCGGACAGGGCCTGAAGCTTTCTTT. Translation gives CASSRTGPEAFF.